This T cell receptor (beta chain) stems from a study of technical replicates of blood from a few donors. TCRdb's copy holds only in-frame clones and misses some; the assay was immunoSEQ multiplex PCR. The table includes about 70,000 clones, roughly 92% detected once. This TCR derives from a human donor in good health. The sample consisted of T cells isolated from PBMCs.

CDR3 in DNA: TGTGCCAGCAGTCGAGCGGGAGAGGGCTACAATGAGCAGTTCTTC. This sequence encodes CASSRAGEGYNEQFF. The chain recombines TRBV28 with TRBJ2-1, with TRBD2 matching over 8 bases. The trim removed 5 bases at V and 3 bases at J, leaving 6 bases unmatched. CDR1 and CDR2 from the germline V gene are MDHEN and SYDVKM. This CDR3 region has 15 residues.